These 30 T cell receptor beta chains were sequenced from one sample in a study of blood T cells in healthy people across ages (dated by TCRdb to 2014 to 2015). Libraries were constructed by 5' RACE. A second PCR of about 6 to 11 cycles was run with a J-beta primer mix and a sample-barcoded 5' primer. TCRdb reran the public reads through fastp at Q25 and MiXCR, keeping productive beta chains. Rows with one shared CDR3 protein collapse into an entry with the most common genes and DNA. Counted in this sample were approximately 1,700,000 distinct CDR3 sequences; around 40% of them appeared once. More than 20% of the sample belongs to the ten largest clones. The sample comprised blood. All receptors derive from a human donor in good health.

J is TRBJ2-2 and V is TRBV7-9; either TRBD1 or TRBD2 may fit D (6 bases each). Germline CDR1 SEHNR, CDR2 FQNEAQ (reference sequence). V dropped 3 bases and J dropped 6 bases, with 11 bases sitting between them. The CDR3 has 14 amino acids. In DNA form, the CDR3 reads TGTGCCAGCAGCTTCCCCGGGGGCGCCGGGGAGCTGTTTTTT. This sequence encodes CASSFPGGAGELFF.

The genes are TRBV10-3 and TRBJ2-7; D ambiguous. The ends were cut back, 0 bases at V and 0 bases at J, with 12 bases in the middle. The length of the CDR3 is 16 residues. CDR1 is ENHRY and CDR2 is SYGVKD in the germline V gene. CDR3 protein: CAISESNSPASYEQYF. CDR3 nucleotides: TGTGCCATCAGTGAGTCGAACTCCCCGGCCTCCTACGAGCAGTACTTC.

The chain links TRBV28 to TRBJ1-6; 7 bases match TRBD1. V trimming: 4 bases; J trimming: 8 bases; junction bases outside the gene matches: 8. Germline-derived CDR1 and CDR2 are MDHEN and SYDVKM. This CDR3 region has 15 residues. The CDR3 spells CASSSKTGSYSPLHF. In DNA form, the CDR3 reads TGTGCCAGCAGTTCCAAGACAGGGTCGTATTCACCCCTCCACTTT. Full variable domain (missing parts from reference TRBV28 and TRBJ1-6): DVKVTQSSRYLVKRTGEKVFLECVQDMDHENMFWYRQDPGLGLRLIYFSYDVKMKEKGDIPEGYSVSREKKERFSLILESASTNQTSMYLCASSSKTGSYSPLHFGNGTRLTVT.

The chain is built from TRBV7-7 and TRBJ2-7; 9 nucleotides line up with TRBD1. Germline assignment: CDR1 SSHAT and CDR2 FNYEAQ (reference sequence). With 1 base clipped from V and 5 bases from J, the junction kept 3 bases outside the gene matches. The CDR3 is made up of 14 amino acids. The CDR3: CASSLGGDRDEQYF. The CDR3 DNA sequence: TGTGCCAGCAGCTTAGGAGGGGACAGGGACGAGCAGTACTTC.

This clonotype has a handful of counts. The chain joins TRBV5-6 to TRBJ1-1; 7 bases align to TRBD1. This CDR3 spans 15 amino acids. Germline assignment: CDR1 SGHDT and CDR2 YYEEEE. The V segment lost 3 bases and the J segment 0 bases; nucleotides outside the gene matches: 5. The CDR3 here is CASSWMDRLNTEAFF. In DNA, the CDR3 is TGTGCCAGCAGCTGGATGGACAGGTTGAACACTGAAGCTTTCTTT.

This clonotype has only a few counts. The chain carries TRBV9 and TRBJ2-2; D gene ambiguous. This CDR3 has 12 amino acids. The V gene's germline CDR1 is SGDLS and CDR2 YYNGEE. V was shortened by 4 bases and J by 5 bases, with 6 bases between the two germline ends. The CDR3 sequence: CASSKATGELFF. The CDR3 DNA sequence: TGTGCCAGCAGCAAAGCGACCGGGGAGCTGTTTTTT.

This clonotype was counted between two and nine times. V usage is TRBV10-3 and J usage is TRBJ2-7; D is uncertain. Trimming took off 0 bases at V and 4 bases at J, with 7 bases between the two ends. The CDR3 has 13 residues. The germline gives CDR1 ENHRY, CDR2 SYGVKD. CDR3 sequence reads: CAISESKAYEQYF. The DNA of the CDR3 is TGTGCCATCAGTGAGTCGAAAGCATACGAGCAGTACTTC.

This clonotype was counted ten times or more. The chain recombines TRBV6-4 with TRBJ2-1; a weak D match, TRBD2 (5 bases). V was cut by 6 bases and J by 9 bases, with 15 bases left in between. From germline, CDR1 is MRHNA and CDR2 SNTAGT. CDR3 length: 13 amino acids. In DNA form, the CDR3 reads TGTGCCAGCAGCTTGGACTCCACCGGTGAGCAGTTCTTC. This translates into CASSLDSTGEQFF.

At least ten counts were recorded for this clonotype. The chain has TRBV5-1 and TRBJ1-2; no definite D call. Germline V lookup: CDR1 SGHRS, CDR2 YFSETQ. There are 15 residues in the CDR3. Trimming stripped 0 bases from V and 0 bases from J, with 9 bases between. The CDR3 DNA follows: TGCGCCAGCAGCTTGGAGCCAGGAGCTAACTATGGCTACACCTTC. Protein product: CASSLEPGANYGYTF.

Here the CDR3 reads CAWSAQENTEAFF. CDR3 bases: TGTGCCTGGAGTGCACAGGAGAACACTGAAGCTTTCTTT. This chain joins TRBV30 and TRBJ1-1; a weak D match, TRBD1 (5 bases). The V and J ends lost 1 base and 1 base respectively, with 7 bases between them. Germline CDR1 reads GTSNPN; CDR2 reads SVGIG (reference sequence). The CDR3 has 13 amino acids.

This clonotype was counted only a few times. CDR3 DNA sequence: TGCAGTGCCTCCGTAGGGGGACGTACTCAAGAGACCCAGTACTTC. This encodes CSASVGGRTQETQYF. This chain connects TRBV20-1 to TRBJ2-5; weak D call: TRBD1 (6 bases). The CDR3 has 15 amino acids. Germline assignment: CDR1 DFQATT and CDR2 SNEGSKA (reference sequence). Trimming took 6 bases from V and 2 from J, leaving 19 bases between them.

This chain links TRBV3-1 with TRBJ1-1; D is uncertain. The V gene lost 4 bases and the J gene lost 2 bases, with 8 bases spanning the gap. Germline values: CDR1 LGHDT, CDR2 YNNKEL (reference sequence). The CDR3 is 13 amino acids. This CDR3 reads CASSRVINTEAFF. Written as DNA, the CDR3 is TGTGCCAGCAGCCGAGTCATTAACACTGAAGCTTTCTTT.

CDR3 sequence: CASSPRSLGNYGYTF. DNA for the CDR3: TGTGCCAGCAGCCCCCGTTCTCTTGGTAACTATGGCTACACCTTC. The chain links TRBV3-1 to TRBJ1-2; D ambiguous. Germline CDR1 and CDR2: LGHDT and YNNKEL (reference sequence). This CDR3 region has 15 residues. Trimming pared 4 bases from V and 1 base from J, leaving 13 bases between.

V usage is TRBV12-3 or TRBV12-4 and J usage is TRBJ1-5; D gene unclear. Trimming took off 3 bases at V and 5 bases at J, with 20 bases between the two ends. The CDR3 is made up of 17 amino acids. In nucleotides, the CDR3 is TGTGCCAGCAGTTTTTCCCCCGGGGATATGTGGGATCAGCCCCAGCATTTT. It yields the protein CASSFSPGDMWDQPQHF.

Many counts were recorded for this clonotype. The chain carries TRBV4-3 and TRBJ1-2; 8 bases fit TRBD1. The CDR3 has 16 residues. Germline CDR1 reads LGHNA; CDR2 reads YSLEER. V lost 4 bases, J lost 4 bases, and 11 bases stayed unmatched. DNA of the CDR3: TGCGCCAGCAGCCCATCCCCCAGGGGGCGGCTCTATGGCTACACCTTC. Its translation: CASSPSPRGRLYGYTF.

The rearrangement uses TRBV20-1 and TRBJ1-1; D call uncertain. V lost 6 bases to trimming and J lost 4 bases, with 12 bases between them. CDR3 size: 12 residues. CDR1 and CDR2 from the germline V gene are DFQATT and SNEGSKA (reference sequence). CDR3 amino acids: CSARSAATEAFF. The CDR3 coding sequence is TGCAGTGCAAGGTCCGCGGCCACTGAAGCTTTCTTT.

This clonotype showed up many times. The chain recombines TRBV7-2 with TRBJ2-7, with D hard to call. Trimming left V 3 bases short and J 0 bases short, with 6 bases between. Germline CDR1 SGHTA, CDR2 FQGNSA. CDR3 length equals 13 residues. CDR3 sequence (DNA): TGTGCCAGCAGCTTCGGATTCTCCTACGAGCAGTACTTC. Amino acid sequence: CASSFGFSYEQYF. The whole variable domain, remainder taken from reference TRBV7-2 and TRBJ2-7, is GAGVSQSPSNKVTEKGKDVELRCDPISGHTALYWYRQSLGQGLEFLIYFQGNSAPDKSGLPSDRFSAERTGGSVSTLTIQRTQQEDSAVYLCASSFGFSYEQYFGPGTRLTVT.

The chain employs TRBV12-3 or TRBV12-4 and TRBJ1-5; D remains unclear. The germline V and J ends were trimmed by 7 bases and 0 bases, with 10 bases remaining between them. The CDR3 sequence is 14 residues long. CDR3 sequence: CASTLGLSNQPQHF. The CDR3 nucleotides read TGTGCCAGCACCCTAGGACTTAGCAATCAGCCCCAGCATTTT.

Of note for this clonotype: Germline and junction disagree at one end, which may indicate a read error. The V gene is TRBV20-1, the J gene TRBJ2-7; D uncertain. This CDR3 region has 16 residues. CDR1 and CDR2 from the germline V gene are DFQATT and SNEGSKA (reference sequence). CDR3 bases: TGCAATGCTAGTACCCCTAGATTTTTGAGCTCCTACGAGCAGTACTTC. As protein: CNASTPRFLSSYEQYF.

This chain connects TRBV4-1 to TRBJ1-3; 9 bases fit TRBD1. Germline CDR1 MGHRA, CDR2 YSYEKL. Unmatched junction bases numbered 4, after V lost 2 bases and J lost 8 bases. The CDR3 runs 14 residues. CDR3 in DNA: TGCGCCAGCAGCCAAAGACAGGGGGAGGACACCATATATTTT. Its protein product is CASSQRQGEDTIYF.

The J gene is TRBJ2-1, the V gene TRBV25-1; TRBD2 matches at 10 bases. The junction had 4 bases not matched to a gene; V was cut back by 4 bases and J by 4 bases. Germline CDR1 and CDR2: MGHDK and SYGVNS. The CDR3 extends over 15 amino acids. The CDR3 DNA reads as TGTGCCAGCAGTGGGACTAGCGGACTTTACAATGAGCAGTTCTTC. Translation gives CASSGTSGLYNEQFF.

This sequence joins TRBV6-5 and TRBJ1-2; TRBD1 agrees at 7 bases. This CDR3 has 13 amino acids. With 3 bases clipped from V and 13 bases from J, the junction kept 11 bases outside the gene matches. CDR1 and CDR2 from the germline V gene are MNHEY and SVGAGI. CDR3 sequence (DNA): TGTGCCAGCAGTTATAGTGGACAGGTGCCCTCCACCTTC. Protein sequence: CASSYSGQVPSTF.

To note about this clonotype: A much larger clone lies a single base off, so this may be a read error. V gene TRBV29-1 combines with J gene TRBJ2-5; tentatively, D is TRBD2 (6 bases). V shed 4 bases and J shed 0 bases, with 15 bases lying between them. Germline CDR1 SQVTM, CDR2 ANQGSEA. The CDR3 contains 15 residues. CDR3 bases: TGCAGCGTTGCCAGACTAGTGGGGAACCAAGAGACCCAGTACTTC. Encoded protein: CSVARLVGNQETQYF.

The V gene is TRBV6-2 or TRBV6-3, the J gene TRBJ1-4; 7 bases are shared with TRBD1. The CDR3 length is 14 residues. Germline trimming cut 6 bases from V and 1 base from J; bases unmatched to any gene: 2. Germline V gene lookup returns CDR1 MNHEY and CDR2 SVGEGT. The CDR3 reads CASRHRGTNEKLFF. Here the CDR3 DNA reads TGTGCCAGCAGACACAGGGGAACTAATGAAAAACTGTTTTTT.

This clonotype was picked up a small number of times. The CDR3 region has the DNA TGTGCCAGCAGTGAGGCAGGGGGTAAAGAGACCCAGTACTTC. It specifies CASSEAGGKETQYF. V is TRBV6-1 and J is TRBJ2-5, with 7 positions matching TRBD1. The V segment lost 3 bases and the J segment 3 bases; nucleotides outside the gene matches: 4. The CDR3 contains 14 residues. Looked up from germline, CDR1 is MNHNS and CDR2 is SASEGT.

Many counts were recorded for this clonotype. The V gene is TRBV29-1, the J gene TRBJ2-5; tentative D call: TRBD2 (6 bases). This CDR3 spans 17 amino acids. V was clipped by 5 bases and J by 3 bases, with 25 bases between them. The germline CDR1 and CDR2 sequences are SQVTM and ANQGSEA. The CDR3 region has the DNA TGCAGCGTTCTCGTAGCTCCCCCGGGACTCAAGAAAGAGACCCAGTACTTC. The encoded protein is CSVLVAPPGLKKETQYF.

The rearrangement uses TRBV15 and TRBJ2-3; tentatively, D is TRBD2 (6 bases). The CDR3 runs to 14 residues. V dropped 0 bases and J dropped 6 bases, with 10 bases sitting between them. Germline CDR1 reads LNHNV; CDR2 reads YYDKDF (reference sequence). CDR3 sequence: CATSREGGSDTQYF. In DNA, the CDR3 is TGTGCCACCAGCAGAGAGGGGGGATCGGATACGCAGTATTTT.

A few counts support this clonotype. The rearrangement joins TRBV5-6 to TRBJ1-6; D uncertain. CDR1 is SGHDT and CDR2 is YYEEEE in the germline V gene. This CDR3 has 16 residues. The ends were cut back, 1 base at V and 0 bases at J, with 8 bases in the middle. CDR3 coding DNA: TGTGCCAGCAGCTTGACGACTAGCTCCTATAATTCACCCCTCCACTTT. It codes for CASSLTTSSYNSPLHF.

The chain carries TRBV29-1 and TRBJ2-7; possibly TRBD1 or TRBD2 for D (5 bases each). The CDR3 has 13 residues. V was cut by 6 bases and J by 6 bases, with 18 bases left in between. Germline V gene lookup returns CDR1 SQVTM and CDR2 ANQGSEA. The chain's CDR3 is CSVSYGTLGEQYF. As DNA, the CDR3 is TGCAGCGTCTCCTATGGGACCCTGGGCGAGCAGTACTTC.

About this clonotype itself: The CDR3 carries no conserved terminal phenylalanine or tryptophan, so it likely arises from a read error. The rearrangement links TRBV11-2 to TRBJ2-4; tentatively, D is TRBD2 (5 bases). The V gene lost 3 bases and the J gene lost 9 bases, with 12 bases spanning the gap. There are 13 residues in the CDR3. CDR1 is SGHAT, CDR2 FQNNGV, per germline. The DNA for the CDR3 is TGTGCCAGCAGCTTCGAGGGTAGTGGCATTCAGTACTGC. As protein: CASSFEGSGIQYC.